Shown below are 18 T cell receptor beta chains from a single sample sequenced in a study of shared clonotypes between healthy human individuals. Using immunoSEQ multiplex PCR, the repertoire was profiled, and TCRdb retains in-frame clones only, with some absent. The data show around 2.1 million clones, approximately 94% seen once. CD45RO negativity and positive selection for CCR7 defined naive CD8 cells, a population that excluded terminally differentiated effector memory CD45RA+ cells. Specimen: naive CD8+ T cells from PBMCs. These receptors originate from a man in his late teens or twenties in good health. Some clones in this sample may be carry-over from other donors' samples.

V usage is TRBV6-6 and J usage is TRBJ1-5; 7 bases are shared with TRBD1. V gave up 0 bases and J gave up 0 bases; unmatched junction bases: 2. Germline V gene lookup returns CDR1 MNHNY and CDR2 SVGAGI (reference sequence). The CDR3 spans 16 residues. Here the CDR3 DNA reads TGTGCCAGCAGTTACTCTCGGGACAGTAGCAATCAGCCCCAGCATTTT. Translating gives CASSYSRDSSNQPQHF.

This sequence joins TRBV5-5 and TRBJ2-7; D could derive from TRBD1 or TRBD2 (5 bases each). The CDR3 sequence is 16 residues long. Germline CDR1 and CDR2: SGHKS and YYEKEE (reference sequence). Trimming cost V 3 bases and J 2 bases, with 18 bases left between them. In DNA form, the CDR3 reads TGTGCCAGCAGCTGGGGACCTGGGTGGGGAACCTACGAGCAGTACTTC. This translates into CASSWGPGWGTYEQYF.

J is TRBJ2-1 and V is TRBV7-3; 9 positions match TRBD2. V lost 2 bases, J lost 0 bases, and 5 bases stayed unmatched. Per the germline V gene, CDR1 is SGHTA and CDR2 is FQGTGA. This CDR3 spans 17 amino acids. The DNA of the CDR3 is TGTGCCAGCAGCTTATCGGCGGGAGGGGGCTCCTACAATGAGCAGTTCTTC. It codes for CASSLSAGGGSYNEQFF. Full variable domain (outside the CDR3, taken from reference TRBV7-3 and TRBJ2-1): GAGVSQTPSNKVTEKGKYVELRCDPISGHTALYWYRQSLGQGPEFLIYFQGTGAADDSGLPNDRFFAVRPEGSVSTLKIQRTERGDSAVYLCASSLSAGGGSYNEQFFGPGTRLTVL.

Notes on this clone: The sample carries other DNA sequences with the same CDR3. This chain uses TRBV6-5 with TRBJ2-7, with D perhaps matching TRBD2 (6 bases). The CDR3 covers 13 residues. The germline V and J ends were trimmed by 2 bases and 2 bases, with 7 bases remaining between them. Germline lookup yields CDR1 MNHEY and CDR2 SVGAGI. CDR3 nucleotide sequence: TGTGCCAGCAGTTACAGGGAGGCCTACGAGCAGTACTTC. Its protein is CASSYREAYEQYF.

V is TRBV7-9 and J is TRBJ1-2, with a weak D call TRBD1 (6 bases). Germline-derived CDR1 and CDR2 are SEHNR and FQNEAQ (reference sequence). The V and J ends lost 11 bases and 0 bases respectively, with 16 bases between them. The CDR3 covers 14 residues. CDR3 DNA: TGTGCCGGAAAAGGGAGGGGGACTAACTATGGCTACACCTTC. It is translated as CAGKGRGTNYGYTF.

This rearrangement joins TRBV30 to TRBJ2-2, with TRBD2 as a possible D gene (5 bases). The germline V gene has CDR1 GTSNPN and CDR2 SVGIG (reference sequence). The CDR3 totals 13 residues. Deletions cut 3 bases from V and 4 bases from J, with 9 bases between. The CDR3 loop is CAWSFGGTGELFF. The CDR3 DNA reads TGTGCCTGGAGCTTCGGAGGCACCGGGGAGCTGTTTTTT.

The V gene is TRBV15, the J gene TRBJ2-3, with D perhaps being TRBD1 or TRBD2 (5 bases each). V was cut by 9 bases and J by 5 bases, with 21 bases left in between. CDR3 length: 15 amino acids. From germline, CDR1 is LNHNV and CDR2 YYDKDF (reference sequence). The DNA for the CDR3 is TGTGCCACAGGGGTTTCGAGGGGTTGGCAAGATACGCAGTATTTT. Translation gives CATGVSRGWQDTQYF.

This chain links TRBV15 with TRBJ1-4, with TRBD1 matching 9 bases. J was trimmed by 8 bases and V by 10 bases; bases with no gene match: 8. The CDR3 runs 13 residues. Germline CDR1 and CDR2: LNHNV and YYDKDF (reference sequence). In DNA form, the CDR3 reads TGTGCCATCAGACAGGGGGAAGAGGAAAAACTGTTTTTT. Its protein is CAIRQGEEEKLFF.

A single count supports this clone. The chain carries TRBV28 and TRBJ1-4, with D perhaps matching TRBD1 (5 bases). The CDR3 loop spans 15 amino acids. Trimming took off 1 base at V and 0 bases at J, with 6 bases between the two ends. Looked up from germline, CDR1 is MDHEN and CDR2 is SYDVKM. The CDR3 nucleotides are TGTGCCAGCAGTTTATTGACAGCAACTAATGAAAAACTGTTTTTT. Protein sequence: CASSLLTATNEKLFF.

This clone was observed once. This chain joins TRBV27 and TRBJ2-1, with D perhaps TRBD2 (6 bases). This CDR3 is built from 14 residues. Germline V CDR1 and CDR2: MNHEY, SMNVEV (reference sequence). Trimming took 4 bases from V and 6 from J, leaving 13 bases between them. CDR3 sequence (DNA): TGTGCCAGCAGTTACGGCATGGGGGGCAATGAGCAGTTCTTC. It specifies CASSYGMGGNEQFF.

The V call is TRBV10-3, the J call TRBJ1-5; maybe TRBD1 (5 bases). V was trimmed by 3 bases and J by 0 bases, leaving 12 bases between them. The length of the CDR3 is 16 residues. Germline CDR1 and CDR2: ENHRY and SYGVKD. The CDR3: CAISDLGTVSNQPQHF. As DNA, the CDR3 is TGTGCCATCAGTGACCTTGGGACGGTTAGCAATCAGCCCCAGCATTTT.

V usage is TRBV9 and J usage is TRBJ1-4; 10 nucleotides align to TRBD1. Germline V CDR1 and CDR2: SGDLS, YYNGEE. J gave up 7 bases and V 0 bases, and 3 bases lay outside the gene matches. This CDR3 is 15 amino acids long. The CDR3 region is CASSVVGQGGEKLFF. Written as DNA, the CDR3 is TGTGCCAGCAGCGTAGTAGGACAGGGGGGTGAAAAACTGTTTTTT.

The J gene is TRBJ2-7, the V gene TRBV27; weak D call: TRBD1 (6 bases). The germline CDR1 and CDR2 sequences are MNHEY and SMNVEV (reference sequence). V shed 3 bases and J shed 6 bases, with 12 bases lying between them. This CDR3 is 13 amino acids long. CDR3 bases: TGTGCCAGCAGTTTCTGGCAGGGGAGCGAGCAGTACTTC. It specifies CASSFWQGSEQYF.

This clone was counted a single time. V and J are TRBV5-6 and TRBJ1-1; D is unresolved. CDR1 SGHDT and CDR2 YYEEEE come from the germline V gene. V was shortened by 0 bases and J by 2 bases, with 14 bases between the two germline ends. This CDR3 is 16 amino acids long. The CDR3 sequence: CASSLVRSAANTEAFF. Here the CDR3 DNA reads TGTGCCAGCAGCTTGGTACGGTCCGCGGCCAACACTGAAGCTTTCTTT. The full variable domain, with the rest looked up from reference TRBV5-6 and TRBJ1-1, is DAGVTQSPTHLIKTRGQQVTLRCSPKSGHDTVSWYQQALGQGPQFIFQYYEEEERQRGNFPDRFSGHQFPNYSSELNVNALLLGDSALYLCASSLVRSAANTEAFFGQGTRLTVV.

CDR3 nucleotide sequence: TGTGCCAGTAGTATAGGCCCGGGAACGACCTACGAGCAGTACTTC. This encodes CASSIGPGTTYEQYF. The rearrangement links TRBV19 to TRBJ2-7; possible D gene TRBD2, 5 bases. The CDR3 runs to 15 residues. Germline V gives CDR1 LNHDA, CDR2 SQIVND (reference sequence). Trimming shortened V by 1 base and J by 2 bases, and 12 bases separated the two germline ends. The full variable domain, with the rest looked up from reference TRBV19 and TRBJ2-7, is DGGITQSPKYLFRKEGQNVTLSCEQNLNHDAMYWYRQDPGQGLRLIYYSQIVNDFQKGDIAEGYSVSREKKESFPLTVTSAQKNPTAFYLCASSIGPGTTYEQYFGPGTRLTVT.

CDR3 sequence: CASSSPYRPGELFF. The CDR3 nucleotides read TGTGCCAGCAGCTCCCCATACCGCCCCGGGGAGCTGTTTTTT. V is TRBV9 and J is TRBJ2-2; unclear D gene. Trimming removed 4 bases from V and 6 bases from J, with 13 bases in between. Germline assignment: CDR1 SGDLS and CDR2 YYNGEE. The length of the CDR3 is 14 residues.

This chain uses TRBV27 with TRBJ1-1; D is possibly TRBD1 (5 bases). The CDR3 runs 14 residues. Germline-derived CDR1 and CDR2 are MNHEY and SMNVEV (reference sequence). Trimming stripped 2 bases from V and 3 bases from J, with 10 bases between. This CDR3 is CASSLRAGHTEAFF. The CDR3 nucleotides read TGTGCCAGCAGTTTACGCGCGGGGCACACTGAAGCTTTCTTT.

The chain has TRBV6-6 and TRBJ2-3; no reliable D call. CDR1 MNHNY and CDR2 SVGAGI come from the germline V gene (reference sequence). CDR3 length: 15 amino acids. V lost 2 bases and J lost 1, with 10 bases in between. DNA of the CDR3: TGTGCCAGCAGTTACCCCGGAGCGCGCACAGATACGCAGTATTTT. This gives the protein CASSYPGARTDTQYF.